The present T cell receptor beta chain was sequenced within a study of T cell repertoires in cytomegalovirus infection (dated by TCRdb to between 2019 and 2020). Notes on the research overall: Alongside well-studied HLA-B-restricted epitopes, the peptide stimulations were aimed at recently identified HLA-C-restricted CMV epitopes, whose presentation resists viral immunomodulation. Donor HLA type was relevant to the analysis, as public TCR beta signatures indicated carriage of CMV infection together with the matching HLA type. Study-level results and caveats: Carriers of CMV infection plus the relevant HLA type were discriminated by the cumulative frequency of public TCR beta family members in the study cohort and in an independent 352-donor cohort. In the ex vivo response, HLA-C-restricted CMV-specific TCR beta clonotypes were dominant, and in two of eight donors the single most frequent clonotype came from this HLA-C-restricted group.

The data were produced on an Illumina HiSeq 1500. TCRdb trimmed the raw reads at Q25, called clones with MiXCR and kept productive beta chains. Under each unique CDR3 protein, matching rows form one entry showing the most common genes and DNA. In all, the sample holds 51,000 or so distinct CDR3 sequences, and around a fifth of those were seen once. The ten largest account for about 82% of the sample. The CDR3 has 17 amino acids, counting the end cysteine and phenylalanine. Just CDR3 DNA is preserved here, 51 bases in frame from base 1. Trimming takes 1 base from V and 0 bases from J, and the germline ends sit 13 bases apart. Sequences SGHVT (CDR1) and SQSDAQ (CDR2) are obtained from the germline V gene. This clonotype was counted only a few times. Its specific antigen is unknown. No quality values exist for individual bases; no much larger clone is one base distant. This specimen's treatment or condition label, interpreted: in vitro stimulation with specific CMV peptide epitopes to enrich CMV-specific T cells.

In this chain, TRBV7-4 is recombined with TRBJ1-5, with the D gene uncertain. The receptor was derived from a human donor in good health (CMV status not recorded). Some clones in this sample may be carry-over from other donors' samples. Sequenced here: CD8+ T cells from cultured PBMCs, sampled from culture after CMV antigen stimulation. The DNA reads as follows: TGTGCCAGCAGCTTAGGTGGACGAATATATAGCAATCAGCCCCAGCATTTT. Its protein product is CASSLGGRIYSNQPQHF.